A selection of T cell receptor beta chains follows, all from one sample in a study of PD-1 blockade in classical Hodgkin lymphoma. Sequencing used immunoSEQ multiplex PCR; TCRdb keeps in-frame clones, though not all of them. The repertoire holds 90,000 to 100,000 clones, with roughly 79% as singletons. The sequencing used peripheral blood mononuclear cells (PBMCs), collected before the second cycle of nivolumab. These receptors were obtained from a human donor with classical Hodgkin lymphoma. Each CDR3 is given with its conserved first and last residue. The D gene is left open where the match is weak. Clone size, where shown, is once, few, many, or a class for clones that have expanded.

j_call,clone_size,v_call,d_call,cdr3_aa,cdr3_nt
TRBJ2-5,-,TRBV10-3,-,CAISQVKEGGETQYF,TGTGCCATCAGTCAAGTCAAGGAGGGCGGCGAGACCCAGTACTTC
TRBJ2-5,-,TRBV13,TRBD1,CASSSWDRGEETQYF,TGTGCCAGCAGCTCCTGGGACAGGGGGGAAGAGACCCAGTACTTC
TRBJ1-4,-,TRBV6-5,-,CASSDGHSGKLFF,TGTGCCAGCAGTGACGGACATTCCGGAAAACTGTTTTTT
TRBJ2-5,-,TRBV10-1,TRBD2,CASSEGGGETQYF,TGCGCCAGCAGTGAGGGCGGGGGAGAGACCCAGTACTTC
TRBJ2-7,-,TRBV6-5,-,CASSRLRTSTYEQYF,TGTGCCAGCAGCCGACTACGGACTTCTACCTACGAGCAGTACTTC
TRBJ2-7,-,TRBV19,-,CASSMGDQYEQYF,TGTGCCAGTAGTATGGGGGATCAGTACGAGCAGTACTTC
TRBJ2-5,-,TRBV18,-,CASSPSTTRQETQYF,TGTGCCAGCTCACCCTCGACTACCCGCCAAGAGACCCAGTACTTC
TRBJ2-1,-,TRBV6-4,TRBD2,CASSVAGGPNEQFF,TGTGCCAGCAGTGTAGCGGGAGGGCCCAATGAGCAGTTCTTC
TRBJ1-1,-,TRBV6-4,-,CASSYQLNTEAFF,TGTGCCAGCAGTTACCAATTGAACACTGAAGCTTTCTTT
TRBJ1-3,-,TRBV30,-,CAWEPEGRNTIYF,TGTGCCTGGGAGCCGGAGGGCCGAAACACCATATATTTT
TRBJ2-7,-,TRBV25-1,-,CAPQAYEQYF,TGTGCCCCACAGGCCTACGAGCAGTACTTC
TRBJ2-7,-,TRBV28,TRBD2,CASSWKGLAGYEQYF,TGTGCCAGCAGTTGGAAAGGTCTAGCGGGCTACGAGCAGTACTTC
TRBJ2-7,-,TRBV18,-,CASSPTTRDSEQYF,TGTGCCAGCTCACCAACAACGAGGGATAGCGAGCAGTACTTC
TRBJ1-4,-,TRBV28,TRBD1,CASSSPGGNEKLFF,TGTGCCAGCAGTTCCCCAGGGGGCAATGAAAAACTGTTTTTT
TRBJ1-5,-,TRBV6-1,-,CASSEASVQPQHF,TGTGCCAGCAGTGAAGCATCGGTTCAGCCCCAGCATTTT
TRBJ2-7,-,TRBV10-1,TRBD1,CASRAPPDRDYEQYF,TGCGCCAGCAGGGCGCCACCCGACAGGGACTACGAGCAGTACTTC
TRBJ1-5,-,TRBV6-5,-,CASSYSGQQPQHF,TGTGCCAGCAGTTACTCGGGACAACAGCCCCAGCATTTT
TRBJ2-7,once,TRBV7-8,-,CASSLVGNVVPSYF,TGTGCCAGCAGCTTAGTCGGGAACGTTGTCCCCTCGTACTTC
TRBJ1-1,-,TRBV10-3,-,CAIKENTEAFF,TGTGCCATCAAGGAGAACACTGAAGCTTTCTTT
TRBJ1-2,many,TRBV6-5,-,CASKSGNYGYTF,TGTGCCAGCAAATCAGGCAACTATGGCTACACCTTC
TRBJ2-7,once,TRBV2,-,CASSEAFPYEQYF,TGTGCCAGCAGTGAGGCCTTCCCCTACGAGCAGTACTTC
TRBJ2-4,-,TRBV10-3,-,CAIRTELEDIQYF,TGTGCCATCAGGACAGAATTGGAAGACATTCAGTACTTC
TRBJ2-7,-,TRBV29-1,-,CSAMTSYEQYF,TGCAGCGCGATGACATCCTACGAGCAGTACTTC
TRBJ1-1,-,TRBV9,-,CASSAGVSTEAFF,TGTGCCAGCAGCGCAGGGGTATCCACTGAAGCTTTCTTT
TRBJ1-1,-,TRBV5-1,-,CASSLEDSVAFF,TGCGCCAGCAGCTTGGAGGACAGCGTAGCTTTCTTT
TRBJ2-3,-,TRBV7-9,-,CASSDQDTQYF,TGTGCCAGCAGTGATCAAGATACGCAGTATTTT
TRBJ1-3,-,TRBV7-6,-,CASSPRGGPASSSGNTIYF,TGTGCCAGCAGCCCTCGGGGGGGGCCCGCTTCTAGCTCTGGAAACACCATATATTTT
TRBJ2-1,-,TRBV6-6,-,CASSMAGSGNNEQFF,TGTGCCAGCAGTATGGCGGGATCGGGGAACAATGAGCAGTTCTTC